Listed here are 23 T cell receptor beta chains from one sample, sequenced in a study of T cell responses to AZD1222 COVID-19 vaccine. Method: immunoSEQ multiplex PCR; TCRdb's copy keeps in-frame clones and lacks some. Of under 130,000 clones in the sample, 82% were seen once. This sample comprised peripheral blood, obtained on day 0 of AZD1222 vaccination. Receptor source: an adult in good health.

The chain uses TRBV4-3 and TRBJ2-5; D is unresolved. The V gene's germline CDR1 is LGHNA and CDR2 YSLEER. Trimming left V 0 bases short and J 4 bases short, with 6 bases between. The CDR3 has 13 amino acids. The DNA of the CDR3 is TGCGCCAGCAGCCAAGATGTCGGAGAGACCCAGTACTTC. It translates to CASSQDVGETQYF.

The gene calls are TRBV6-2 or TRBV6-3 and TRBJ2-7; possibly TRBD1 for D (6 bases). Trimming took off 2 bases at V and 5 bases at J, with 13 bases between the two ends. Germline V lookup: CDR1 MNHEY, CDR2 SVGEGT. The CDR3 runs to 14 residues. CDR3 loop: CASSYQGFIDEQYF. CDR3 bases: TGTGCCAGCAGTTACCAGGGGTTCATCGACGAGCAGTACTTC.

This clone was counted only a few times. This chain connects TRBV18 to TRBJ2-5; D is uncertain. The CDR3 has 14 amino acids. The germline V gene has CDR1 KGHSH and CDR2 LQKENI. V lost 3 bases, J lost 1 base, and 9 bases lay in between. The CDR3 DNA reads as TGTGCCAGCTCACCGGGTCAGGCCCAAGAGACCCAGTACTTC. Its protein product is CASSPGQAQETQYF.

This clone was recorded a few times. The rearrangement links TRBV2 to TRBJ1-4; D possibly corresponds to TRBD1 (5 bases). The V end was cut by 8 bases, the J end by 7 bases, with 11 bases between. The CDR3 sequence is 12 residues long. Per germline, CDR1 SNHLY and CDR2 FYNNEI. This chain's CDR3 is CASGGAFEKLFF. In nucleotides, the CDR3 is TGTGCCAGCGGAGGGGCCTTTGAAAAACTGTTTTTT.

The chain employs TRBV19 and TRBJ2-1; the match to TRBD2 covers 7 bases. The V gene's germline CDR1 is LNHDA and CDR2 SQIVND (reference sequence). The CDR3 is 17 amino acids. V lost 4 bases and J lost 4; bases outside the gene matches: 13. For the CDR3, the DNA is TGTGCCAGTAGTAGGGCCGGGACTACCTTATTATACAATGAGCAGTTCTTC. Its translation: CASSRAGTTLLYNEQFF.

The V call is TRBV5-1, the J call TRBJ1-6; D perhaps matches TRBD1 (5 bases). This CDR3 region has 15 residues. Trimming cost V 4 bases and J 6 bases, with 14 bases left between them. The germline V gene has CDR1 SGHRS and CDR2 YFSETQ. In nucleotides, the CDR3 is TGCGCCAGCAGCCGGGAGGACATAATTAATTCACCCCTCCACTTT. Protein product: CASSREDIINSPLHF.

The rearrangement joins TRBV2 to TRBJ1-1; TRBD1 might be the D (6 bases). This CDR3 has 14 amino acids. Germline V CDR1 and CDR2: SNHLY, FYNNEI. V dropped 2 bases and J dropped 4 bases, with 11 bases sitting between them. The CDR3, as DNA: TGTGCCAGCAGTGAACGGGGCAGGGGCACTGAAGCTTTCTTT. It is translated as CASSERGRGTEAFF.

The chain employs TRBV5-4 and TRBJ2-1, with TRBD2 matching over 8 bases. From germline, CDR1 is SGHNT and CDR2 YYREEE (reference sequence). The CDR3 is 15 amino acids. The ends lost 1 base at V and 10 bases at J; junction bases unmatched: 10. In nucleotides, the CDR3 is TGTGCCAGCAGCTTGAAAGCGGGGGTGCTCACGGAGCAGTTCTTC. As protein: CASSLKAGVLTEQFF. The full variable domain, in which reference TRBV5-4 and TRBJ2-1 provide the parts outside the CDR3, is ETGVTQSPTHLIKTRGQQVTLRCSSQSGHNTVSWYQQALGQGPQFIFQYYREEENGRGNFPPRFSGLQFPNYSSELNVNALELDDSALYLCASSLKAGVLTEQFFGPGTRLTVL.

The chain joins TRBV18 to TRBJ1-2; 7 bases map to TRBD1. V lost 3 bases, J lost 6 bases, and 13 bases stayed unmatched. The CDR3 covers 16 residues. Germline assignment: CDR1 KGHSH and CDR2 LQKENI. Here the CDR3 reads CASSPSWDRIIDGYTF. CDR3 DNA: TGTGCCAGCTCACCGTCATGGGACAGAATTATAGATGGCTACACCTTC.

CDR3: CASSQFSGGSRTGELFF. Here the CDR3 DNA reads TGTGCCAGCAGCCAATTTAGCGGGGGGAGCAGAACCGGGGAGCTGTTTTTT. The V and J genes are TRBV4-2 and TRBJ2-2; 10 bases fit TRBD2. The trim removed 2 bases at V and 5 bases at J, leaving 8 bases unmatched. This CDR3 comprises 17 residues. Germline V gene sequence: CDR1 LGHNA, CDR2 YNFKEQ.

This chain joins TRBV12-5 and TRBJ1-2; TRBD1 is a possible D gene (5 bases). V was trimmed by 1 base and J by 7 bases, leaving 13 bases between them. The germline CDR1 and CDR2 sequences are LGHNT and FRNRAP. The CDR3 sequence is 14 residues long. CDR3 in amino acids: CASGLGQFFGGYTF. The CDR3 coding sequence is TGTGCTAGTGGTTTGGGACAGTTTTTCGGTGGCTACACCTTC. Complete variable domain (other parts from reference TRBV12-5 and TRBJ1-2): DARVTQTPRHKVTEMGQEVTMRCQPILGHNTVFWYRQTMMQGLELLAYFRNRAPLDDSGMPKDRFSAEMPDATLATLKIQPSEPRDSAVYFCASGLGQFFGGYTFGSGTRLTVV.

The rearrangement uses TRBV3-1 (or the pseudogene TRBV3-2) and TRBJ2-2; a possible D gene is TRBD1 (7 bases). CDR3 length: 16 residues. From germline, CDR1 is LGHDT and CDR2 YNNKEL (reference sequence). V shed 1 base and J shed 0 bases, with 9 bases lying between them. DNA of the CDR3: TGTGCCAGCAGCCAAGGGAGGGGGCCGAACACCGGGGAGCTGTTTTTT. Translating gives CASSQGRGPNTGELFF.

The genes are TRBV2 and TRBJ2-1; TRBD2 matches 12 bases. V gave up 4 bases and J gave up 9 bases; unmatched junction bases: 7. Germline V gives CDR1 SNHLY, CDR2 FYNNEI. The CDR3 contains 15 residues. The CDR3 DNA follows: TGTGCCAGCAGTGTGCTAGCGGGGGGGCCGCGTGAGCAGTTCTTC. Translating it yields CASSVLAGGPREQFF.

V is TRBV4-3 and J is TRBJ1-2; no firm D call. The ends were cut back, 4 bases at V and 0 bases at J, with 9 bases in the middle. CDR3 length: 14 residues. Germline V gene lookup returns CDR1 LGHNA and CDR2 YSLEER. The CDR3 loop reads CASSPTSTNYGYTF. For the CDR3, the DNA is TGCGCCAGCAGCCCCACCTCGACTAACTATGGCTACACCTTC.

The CDR3, as DNA: TGTGCCAGCAGCCCGGACGTGTTGGGGGAAAAACTGTTTTTT. Translated, it gives CASSPDVLGEKLFF. This chain connects TRBV4-2 to TRBJ1-4; D gene uncertain. V was clipped by 4 bases and J by 8 bases, with 14 bases between them. The CDR3 runs to 14 residues. Germline values: CDR1 LGHNA, CDR2 YNFKEQ.

This chain connects TRBV14 to TRBJ1-6; D is undetermined. The CDR3 consists of 11 residues. Per germline, CDR1 SGHDN and CDR2 FVKESK. The germline V and J ends were trimmed by 4 bases and 9 bases, with 4 bases remaining between them. CDR3 coding DNA: TGTGCCAGCAGCCGAACTTCACCCCTCCACTTT. Protein sequence: CASSRTSPLHF.

This clone has more than one count but fewer than ten. This sequence joins TRBV30 and TRBJ2-5, with D possibly being TRBD1 or TRBD2 (5 bases each). CDR1 is GTSNPN and CDR2 is SVGIG in the germline V gene (reference sequence). Trimming cost V 1 base and J 0 bases, with 9 bases left between them. The CDR3 runs 14 residues. Written as DNA, the CDR3 is TGTGCCTGGAGTGGATTGGGGGACCAAGAGACCCAGTACTTC. As protein: CAWSGLGDQETQYF. The full variable domain, its missing parts supplied by reference TRBV30 and TRBJ2-5, is SQTIHQWPATLVQPVGSPLSLECTVEGTSNPNLYWYRQAAGRGLQLLFYSVGIGQISSEVPQNLSASRPQDRQFILSSKKLLLSDSGFYLCAWSGLGDQETQYFGPGTRLLVL.

The CDR3, as DNA: TGTGCCAGCAGCTTTGGGACAGGGATTGTCGAGCAGTACTTC. Translation gives CASSFGTGIVEQYF. The V call is TRBV11-3, the J call TRBJ2-7; 9 nucleotides agree with TRBD1. With V trimmed by 3 bases and J by 6 bases, 6 bases remained unmatched. The CDR3 has 14 residues. The germline V gene has CDR1 SGHNT and CDR2 YENEEA.

J is TRBJ1-2 and V is TRBV6-5, with unresolved D. CDR3 length: 15 amino acids. The germline V gene has CDR1 MNHEY and CDR2 SVGAGI. V was shortened by 7 bases and J by 3 bases, with 18 bases between the two germline ends. The DNA of the CDR3 is TGTGCCAGCACAGGCCGGGGAGGGTTCGACTATGGCTACACCTTC. This translates into CASTGRGGFDYGYTF.

This clone was detected many times. V gene TRBV27 combines with J gene TRBJ1-4; TRBD1 aligns across 9 bases. V lost 6 bases, J lost 8 bases, and 13 bases stayed unmatched. Germline V lookup: CDR1 MNHEY, CDR2 SMNVEV (reference sequence). The CDR3 has 16 amino acids. As DNA, the CDR3 is TGTGCCAGCAGCCTAGGGGTGGACAGGGGAAGCGAAAAACTGTTTTTT. Translating it yields CASSLGVDRGSEKLFF.

The CDR3 reads CASKDYGYTF. The CDR3 DNA reads TGTGCCAGCAAGGACTATGGCTACACCTTC. V is TRBV6-4 and J is TRBJ1-2, with D unclear. This CDR3 region has 10 residues. The V end lost 7 bases, the J end lost 3 bases, and 3 bases lay between the germline ends. The germline gives CDR1 MRHNA, CDR2 SNTAGT.

This chain connects TRBV10-1 to TRBJ2-2, with 9 bases fitting TRBD2. The CDR3 consists of 19 residues. Germline-derived CDR1 and CDR2 are WNHNN and SYGVQD (reference sequence). J was trimmed by 5 bases and V by 2 bases; bases with no gene match: 15. CDR3 DNA sequence: TGCGCCAGCAGTGAGAGGGCGGGGGGGCTACTCCCCACTACCGGGGAGCTGTTTTTT. Residues: CASSERAGGLLPTTGELFF.

This clone appeared once. The CDR3 nucleotides read TGTGCCAGCAGCTTAGATGAACAGGGAGTCTCTGGGGCCAACGTCCTGACTTTC. Translated: CASSLDEQGVSGANVLTF. The rearrangement joins TRBV13 to TRBJ2-6; D may be TRBD1 (6 bases). The CDR3 totals 18 residues. Germline lookup yields CDR1 PRHDT and CDR2 FYEKMQ (reference sequence). V was cut by 1 base and J by 0 bases, with 13 bases left in between.